A single T cell receptor (beta chain) is shown here with its context. Its antigen is unknown. Germline V gene lookup returns CDR1 MNHEY and CDR2 SMNVEV (reference sequence). The V end was cut by 6 bases, the J end by 1 base, with 13 bases between. The CDR3 extends over 14 amino acids. Using immunoSEQ multiplex PCR, the repertoire was profiled, and TCRdb retains in-frame clones only, with some absent. The data hold some 2,000,000 clones, with roughly 94% observed a single time. The entry originates in a study of shared clonotypes between healthy human individuals. Study outcomes and limitations: A limitation of the genetic and exposure-history diversity represented arose from few donors.

V is TRBV27 and J is TRBJ2-7; D gene unclear. This receptor was identified in a man in his late teens or twenties in good health. Sample: naive CD4+ T cells sorted from blood. Described subset: CD45RA+ positively selected. Here the CDR3 DNA reads TGTGCCAGCAGCCAACACAGTTTATCCTACGAGCAGTACTTC. Translating gives CASSQHSLSYEQYF.